This T cell receptor (beta chain) was identified during a study of regulatory T cells in long-lasting Graves disease. The sample's time point: newly diagnosed GD, antithyroid drugs for less than 3 months. TCR sequences were obtained from RNA taken from PBMCs. This clonotype was detected many times. Assembly of TCR beta libraries relied on iRepertoire HTBI primers together with Arm-PCR of CDR3 regions. One entry per CDR3 protein results from TCRdb running MiXCR on the multiplex PCR reads. The sample yields roughly 510,000 distinct CDR3 sequences, more than 15% seen once. The sample was also reused in another study, on T cells in Graves' hyperthyroidism and ophthalmopathy.

This clonotype was obtained from a man younger than 30 with Graves disease. The sequences come from peripheral blood mononuclear cells (PBMCs), collected at new diagnosis, from a patient treated with antithyroid drugs.

The CDR3 coding sequence is TGTGCCTGGAGTGACCCGCAGGCTACAGGTGGCTACGAGCAGTACTTC. Amino acid sequence: CAWSDPQATGGYEQYF. The chain employs TRBV30 and TRBJ2-7; TRBD1 is a possible D gene (5 bases). The CDR3 contains 16 residues. Per the germline V gene, CDR1 is GTSNPN and CDR2 is SVGIG (reference sequence). V lost 1 base, J lost 3 bases, and 19 bases lay in between.